The 15 T cell receptor beta chains below were found in one sample sequenced in a study of human T cells and chemical hapten exposure. One entry per CDR3 protein, called by TCRdb with MiXCR from the RACE reads. The table shows around 95,000 distinct CDR3 sequences, with 10% to 11% occurring only once. The time point: pre-sensitization, week 0. Indicated treatment: therapeutic diphenylcyclopropenone sensitization with weekly scalp DPC. Here the sequenced sample was whole blood, taken in connection with sensitization to the hapten diphenylcyclopropenone (DPC). These receptors were taken from a woman aged 60 to 75 with alopecia areata. Some clones in this sample may be carry-over from other donors' samples.

This clonotype showed up just a few times. This chain joins TRBV10-3 and TRBJ2-2, with 10 bases identical to TRBD2. V gave up 6 bases and J gave up 0 bases; unmatched junction bases: 7. The CDR3 runs to 17 residues. Germline CDR1 reads ENHRY; CDR2 reads SYGVKD. The CDR3 loop is CAIRISSGGPNTGELFF. Written as DNA, the CDR3 is TGTGCCATCAGAATATCTAGCGGGGGCCCGAACACCGGGGAGCTGTTTTTT.

This clonotype occurred many times. The genes are TRBV20-1 and TRBJ2-7; D may match TRBD1 or TRBD2 (6 bases each). From germline, CDR1 is DFQATT and CDR2 SNEGSKA (reference sequence). CDR3 length: 14 residues. Trimming cost V 0 bases and J 11 bases, with 20 bases left between them. DNA of the CDR3: TGCAGTGCTAGAGACCTTACGGGTGCGGGACATGAGTACTTC. Translation gives CSARDLTGAGHEYF.

The gene calls are TRBV19 and TRBJ1-5; TRBD1 matches at 8 bases. The germline gives CDR1 LNHDA, CDR2 SQIVND (reference sequence). This CDR3 is 16 amino acids long. With 3 bases clipped from V and 4 bases from J, the junction kept 8 bases outside the gene matches. CDR3 bases: TGTGCCAGTAGTATTTGGACAGGGACACGAAATCAGCCCCAGCATTTT. This translates into CASSIWTGTRNQPQHF.

This clonotype appeared many times. The chain links TRBV25-1 to TRBJ2-7, with D tentatively TRBD1 (6 bases). V dropped 3 bases and J dropped 1 base, with 19 bases sitting between them. This CDR3 is built from 17 residues. Per germline, CDR1 MGHDK and CDR2 SYGVNS. In DNA form, the CDR3 reads TGTGCCAGCAGTGAGACTCCGGGACAATGGGGTTCCTACGAGCAGTACTTC. Encoded protein: CASSETPGQWGSYEQYF.

The V and J genes are TRBV10-2 and TRBJ2-1, with D possibly called TRBD1 or TRBD2 (5 bases each). The germline gives CDR1 WSHSY, CDR2 SAAADI. The CDR3 runs to 14 residues. Trimming took 3 bases from V and 6 from J, leaving 12 bases between them. Here the CDR3 DNA reads TGCGCCAGCAGTGATAGGTTGGGACGCAATGAGCAGTTCTTC. Encoded protein: CASSDRLGRNEQFF.

This clonotype was observed at least ten times. The J gene is TRBJ1-1, the V gene TRBV20-1; D perhaps matches TRBD1 (5 bases). Germline V gives CDR1 DFQATT, CDR2 SNEGSKA (reference sequence). The CDR3 consists of 11 residues. The DNA for the CDR3 is TGCGCCATGCAGGGGAACACTGAAGCTTTCTTT. Protein: CAMQGNTEAFF.

This clonotype came up many times. V and J are TRBV6-6 and TRBJ2-2; no definite D call. The CDR3 length is 14 residues. Trimming cost V 6 bases and J 4 bases, with 12 bases left between them. Germline values: CDR1 MNHNY, CDR2 SVGAGI (reference sequence). The CDR3 region is CASSVSQRTGELFF. For the CDR3, the DNA is TGTGCCAGCAGCGTATCCCAGCGCACCGGGGAGCTGTTTTTT.

This clonotype was counted only a few times. The chain couples TRBV6-2 or TRBV6-3 to TRBJ1-1, with D maybe TRBD1 (5 bases). The CDR3 has 14 amino acids. V lost 5 bases and J lost 5, with 15 bases in between. In germline, CDR1 is MNHEY, CDR2 SVGEGT. CDR3 loop: CASSIQVSVTEAFF. The CDR3 DNA sequence: TGTGCCAGCAGTATACAGGTATCGGTTACTGAAGCTTTCTTT.

In this sample, this clonotype turned up many times. The chain carries TRBV7-6 and TRBJ1-5; D is unresolved. Germline lookup yields CDR1 SGHVS and CDR2 FNYEAQ. V lost 4 bases, J lost 4 bases, and 8 bases lay in between. CDR3 length: 13 amino acids. Written as DNA, the CDR3 is TGTGCCAGCAGCTCTAGAGAAAATCAGCCCCAGCATTTT. Translating it yields CASSSRENQPQHF.

The table lists this clonotype with a count of one. J is TRBJ2-7 and V is TRBV2; D is undetermined. Germline-derived CDR1 and CDR2 are SNHLY and FYNNEI. The CDR3 runs to 11 residues. Trimming left V 6 bases short and J 3 bases short, with 6 bases between. DNA for the CDR3: TGTGCCAGCAGGCAATACTACGAGCAGTACTTC. Translation gives CASRQYYEQYF.

This clonotype was recorded a few times. V and J are TRBV27 and TRBJ2-1; D is possibly TRBD1 (6 bases). V lost 6 bases and J 2 bases, leaving 14 bases between the germline ends. The length of the CDR3 is 15 residues. Germline V gene lookup returns CDR1 MNHEY and CDR2 SMNVEV (reference sequence). The CDR3 is CASSPLQGPYNEQFF. Here the CDR3 DNA reads TGTGCCAGCAGCCCCCTACAGGGCCCCTACAATGAGCAGTTCTTC.

CDR3 in DNA: TGTGCCAGCAGTCCTCCGGTTTCACCCCTCCACTTT. Translating gives CASSPPVSPLHF. The V gene is TRBV6-2 or TRBV6-3, the J gene TRBJ1-6; D gene uncertain. Deletions cut 5 bases from V and 9 bases from J, with 8 bases between. CDR3 length: 12 residues. CDR1 is MNHEY and CDR2 is SVGEGT in the germline V gene.

This chain uses TRBV15 with TRBJ1-5; D is possibly TRBD1 (5 bases). The CDR3 contains 12 residues. CDR1 and CDR2 (germline): LNHNV, YYDKDF (reference sequence). Trimming removed 7 bases from V and 5 bases from J, with 9 bases in between. The DNA of the CDR3 is TGTGCCACCACCCTGGGGGATCAGCCCCAGCATTTT. Encoded protein: CATTLGDQPQHF.

This rearrangement joins TRBV5-1 to TRBJ1-5, with unresolved D. This CDR3 region has 13 residues. Trimming removed 0 bases from V and 5 bases from J, with 6 bases in between. From germline, CDR1 is SGHRS and CDR2 YFSETQ. CDR3 amino acids: CASSLDSDQPQHF. CDR3 nucleotide sequence: TGCGCCAGCAGCTTGGACTCCGATCAGCCCCAGCATTTT. Full variable domain (remainder filled in from reference TRBV5-1 and TRBJ1-5): KAGVTQTPRYLIKTRGQQVTLSCSPISGHRSVSWYQQTPGQGLQFLFEYFSETQRNKGNFPGRFSGRQFSNSRSEMNVSTLELGDSALYLCASSLDSDQPQHFGDGTRLSIL.

This chain links TRBV14 with TRBJ2-1; possibly TRBD1 or TRBD2 for D (5 bases each). The CDR3 runs 13 residues. CDR1 is SGHDN, CDR2 FVKESK, per germline. V was trimmed by 0 bases and J by 15 bases, leaving 15 bases between them. The CDR3 nucleotides read TGTGCCAGCAGCCAAGATAGGGACCCCGCGCGGTTCTTC. Its protein is CASSQDRDPARFF. The whole variable domain, filled in from reference TRBV14 and TRBJ2-1, reads EAGVTQFPSHSVIEKGQTVTLRCDPISGHDNLYWYRRVMGKEIKFLLHFVKESKQDESGMPNNRFLAERTGGTYSTLKVQPAELEDSGVYFCASSQDRDPARFFGPGTRLTVL.